These 29 T cell receptor beta chains originate from one sample sequenced in a study of cytomegalovirus exposure and HLA in healthy donors listed by TCRdb under 2017. Libraries were built with the immunoSEQ multiplex PCR assay. The multiplex PCR relied on a mix of 60 forward primers for TCR Vbeta segments and 13 reverse primers for TCR Jbeta segments. TCRdb took this table from immuneACCESS and kept in-frame rearrangements with V and J called. Such tables lack part of the clones; where checked against another copy, unresolved V genes explain under half of the gap, and the rest is unexplained. For this sample there are about 130,000 clones; approximately 80% appear just once. The top ten clonotypes cover around 0.67% of the sample. The specimen sequenced was PBMCs. The origin of the receptors is a man aged 18 to 30 in good health and CMV-seronegative.

The chain couples TRBV13 to TRBJ2-2, with D hard to call. V was clipped by 0 bases and J by 0 bases, with 8 bases between them. The CDR3 runs to 16 residues. Germline V gene lookup returns CDR1 PRHDT and CDR2 FYEKMQ (reference sequence). CDR3 residues: CASSLGTPANTGELFF. DNA for the CDR3: TGTGCCAGCAGCTTAGGGACACCCGCGAACACCGGGGAGCTGTTTTTT.

This chain joins TRBV11-2 and TRBJ1-1; 7 bases fit TRBD1. The germline CDR1 and CDR2 sequences are SGHAT and FQNNGV. Unmatched junction bases numbered 5, after V lost 3 bases and J lost 7 bases. CDR3 size: 13 residues. CDR3 nucleotide sequence: TGTGCCAGCAGCTTGGGGACAGTTCTTGAAGCTTTCTTT. Translated, it gives CASSLGTVLEAFF.

This sequence joins TRBV11-2 and TRBJ2-5; 12 bases are a match to TRBD1. The CDR3 totals 16 residues. V lost 5 bases to trimming and J lost 7 bases; unmatched junction nucleotides: 11. Germline loops: CDR1 SGHAT, CDR2 FQNNGV. The DNA for the CDR3 is TGTGCCAGCAGCCTACCGGGACAGGGGGCTATGGGGACCCAGTACTTC. It translates to CASSLPGQGAMGTQYF.

This rearrangement joins TRBV21-1 to TRBJ1-5; the table's D call, TRBD1, has no DNA check behind it. TRBV21-1 is an annotated pseudogene. CDR3 length: 14 residues. CDR3 coding DNA: TGTGCCAGCAGCAGGACAGGGACATGTCAGCCCCAGCATTTT. It codes for CASSRTGTCQPQHF.

The chain employs TRBV7-3 and TRBJ1-1; TRBD1 agrees at 11 bases. The ends lost 5 bases at V and 4 bases at J; junction bases unmatched: 3. CDR1 SGHTA and CDR2 FQGTGA come from the germline V gene. The CDR3 length is 14 residues. CDR3: CASSRTGGPTEAFF. The CDR3 DNA reads as TGTGCCAGCAGCCGGACAGGGGGCCCCACTGAAGCTTTCTTT.

The rearrangement joins TRBV5-4 to TRBJ2-3; 8 nucleotides line up with TRBD2. The CDR3 is 15 amino acids. V lost 1 base to trimming and J lost 2 bases; unmatched junction nucleotides: 3. Germline V gives CDR1 SGHNT, CDR2 YYREEE (reference sequence). CDR3 bases: TGTGCCAGCAGCTTGCGAGCGGGGGACACAGATACGCAGTATTTT. This gives the protein CASSLRAGDTDTQYF.

The rearrangement links TRBV5-8 to TRBJ1-6; D call uncertain. The germline V gene has CDR1 SGHTS and CDR2 YDEGEE. Trimming stripped 0 bases from V and 11 bases from J, with 21 bases between. This CDR3 comprises 17 residues. Written as DNA, the CDR3 is TGTGCCAGCAGCTTGGATGCGGGGAAAGGTCGTTTGGCACCCCTCCACTTT. Translating gives CASSLDAGKGRLAPLHF.

The genes are TRBV10-3 and TRBJ2-5; 9 positions agree with TRBD1. V was clipped by 5 bases and J by 4 bases; unmatched bases: 11. Germline CDR1 ENHRY, CDR2 SYGVKD. The CDR3 totals 16 residues. The CDR3 loop is CAISLTGGSGGETQYF. In nucleotides, the CDR3 is TGTGCCATCAGTCTTACAGGGGGCTCCGGGGGAGAGACCCAGTACTTC.

The CDR3 protein is CAWSVGPPREQYF. CDR3 nucleotides: TGTGCCTGGAGTGTGGGCCCTCCCCGCGAGCAGTACTTC. The chain has TRBV30 and TRBJ2-5; D uncertain. The closer fit of TRBJ2-7 to the DNA end suggests the J call may be wrong. This CDR3 comprises 13 residues. The germline V gene has CDR1 GTSNPN and CDR2 SVGIG (reference sequence).

V gene TRBV9 combines with J gene TRBJ2-7; the match to TRBD1 covers 10 bases. The CDR3 has 15 residues. Germline values: CDR1 SGDLS, CDR2 YYNGEE. With V trimmed by 3 bases and J by 5 bases, 8 bases remained unmatched. The CDR3 reads CASSGRDRGVDEQYF. CDR3 sequence (DNA): TGTGCCAGCAGCGGCCGGGACAGGGGAGTCGACGAGCAGTACTTC.

In nucleotides, the CDR3 is TGTGCCAGCAGCCCTAGAAGGCACAGGGGGAACACTGAAGCTTTCTTT. Its translation: CASSPRRHRGNTEAFF. The V call is TRBV21-1, the J call TRBJ1-1; the D call of TRBD1 is as the table states it, not checked on the DNA. TRBV21-1 constitutes a pseudogene. The CDR3 runs 16 residues.

The chain is built from TRBV25-1 and TRBJ2-7; 8 bases fit TRBD1. This CDR3 is 15 amino acids long. Trimming removed 2 bases from V and 5 bases from J; junction bases left unmatched: 8. Germline CDR1 MGHDK, CDR2 SYGVNS. CDR3 sequence (DNA): TGTGCCAGCAGTGAAACACAGGGGGTTAAGGACGAGCAGTACTTC. It yields the protein CASSETQGVKDEQYF.

This clone was recorded only once. The chain combines TRBV30 with TRBJ2-1, with D maybe TRBD2 (6 bases). The CDR3 has 13 residues. The V end was cut by 8 bases, the J end by 0 bases, with 11 bases between. Germline loops: CDR1 GTSNPN, CDR2 SVGIG (reference sequence). The CDR3 nucleotides are TGTGCCCAGGGACTGGGCTCCTACAATGAGCAGTTCTTC. Protein product: CAQGLGSYNEQFF.

This chain links TRBV19 with TRBJ1-5; D is uncertain. Germline-derived CDR1 and CDR2 are LNHDA and SQIVND (reference sequence). The CDR3 covers 14 residues. The ends were cut back, 9 bases at V and 1 base at J, with 13 bases in the middle. CDR3 protein: CASRAEVSNQPQHF. CDR3 nucleotide sequence: TGTGCCAGCCGAGCGGAAGTGAGCAATCAGCCCCAGCATTTT.

The V and J genes are TRBV5-1 and TRBJ2-7; 8 bases are a match to TRBD1. CDR1 and CDR2 (germline): SGHRS, YFSETQ. Trimming removed 2 bases from V and 0 bases from J; junction bases left unmatched: 10. The CDR3 has 17 residues. The CDR3 DNA follows: TGCGCCAGCAGCTTACGAAATACGGGACAGGTCTCCTACGAGCAGTACTTC. Its protein product is CASSLRNTGQVSYEQYF. Using reference TRBV5-1 and TRBJ2-7 for the parts outside the CDR3, the full variable domain is KAGVTQTPRYLIKTRGQQVTLSCSPISGHRSVSWYQQTPGQGLQFLFEYFSETQRNKGNFPGRFSGRQFSNSRSEMNVSTLELGDSALYLCASSLRNTGQVSYEQYFGPGTRLTVT.

V gene TRBV6-6 combines with J gene TRBJ2-5; D is possibly TRBD2 (5 bases). CDR1 and CDR2 from the germline V gene are MNHNY and SVGAGI (reference sequence). V was shortened by 2 bases and J by 5 bases, with 12 bases between the two germline ends. The CDR3 is 14 amino acids. DNA for the CDR3: TGTGCCAGCAGTTACGTCCTGGGAGCGGAGACCCAGTACTTC. Protein product: CASSYVLGAETQYF.

The chain has TRBV7-9 and TRBJ1-1; D unresolved. CDR3 size: 15 residues. Trimming took off 2 bases at V and 2 bases at J, with 12 bases between the two ends. CDR1 is SEHNR and CDR2 is FQNEAQ in the germline V gene (reference sequence). CDR3 nucleotide sequence: TGTGCCAGCAGCTTAAGCTCATCAATTAACACTGAAGCTTTCTTT. Its translation is CASSLSSSINTEAFF.

The chain couples TRBV27 to TRBJ1-5; TRBD1 matches at 9 bases. V trimming: 4 bases; J trimming: 5 bases; junction bases outside the gene matches: 6. This CDR3 region has 15 residues. Germline CDR1 and CDR2: MNHEY and SMNVEV (reference sequence). CDR3 amino acids: CASSSYGTGHQPQHF. The CDR3 coding sequence is TGTGCCAGCAGTTCTTACGGGACAGGGCATCAGCCCCAGCATTTT.

This chain connects TRBV29-1 to TRBJ1-1; no reliable D call. Germline V gene sequence: CDR1 SQVTM, CDR2 ANQGSEA. There are 12 residues in the CDR3. The V end was cut by 0 bases, the J end by 7 bases, with 9 bases between. CDR3 in amino acids: CSVEELAGEAFF. CDR3 sequence (DNA): TGCAGCGTTGAAGAGTTGGCAGGTGAAGCTTTCTTT. Full variable domain (missing parts from reference TRBV29-1 and TRBJ1-1): SAVISQKPSRDICQRGTSLTIQCQVDSQVTMMFWYRQQPGQSLTLIATANQGSEATYESGFVIDKFPISRPNLTFSTLTVSNMSPEDSSIYLCSVEELAGEAFFGQGTRLTVV.

The genes are TRBV19 and TRBJ1-2, with D perhaps TRBD1 (6 bases). Germline-derived CDR1 and CDR2 are LNHDA and SQIVND (reference sequence). V lost 4 bases, J lost 3 bases, and 12 bases lay in between. The CDR3 length is 14 residues. The CDR3: CASSRKDRHYGYTF. The DNA of the CDR3 is TGTGCCAGTAGTAGGAAGGACAGACACTATGGCTACACCTTC.

This clone was seen just once. The V call is TRBV12-5, the J call TRBJ1-1, with D maybe TRBD1 (5 bases). The CDR3 is made up of 12 amino acids. Germline lookup yields CDR1 LGHNT and CDR2 FRNRAP. V was cut by 6 bases and J by 8 bases, with 13 bases left in between. CDR3 region: CASGHSGAEAFF. As DNA, the CDR3 is TGTGCTAGTGGACACTCTGGGGCCGAAGCTTTCTTT. Full variable domain (outside the CDR3, taken from reference TRBV12-5 and TRBJ1-1): DARVTQTPRHKVTEMGQEVTMRCQPILGHNTVFWYRQTMMQGLELLAYFRNRAPLDDSGMPKDRFSAEMPDATLATLKIQPSEPRDSAVYFCASGHSGAEAFFGQGTRLTVV.

About this clone itself: Sequence at one end of the junction differs from germline and may be a read error. J is TRBJ1-2 and V is TRBV30; D is possibly TRBD1 (5 bases). Germline V CDR1 and CDR2: GTSNPN, SVGIG (reference sequence). The CDR3 runs to 13 residues. This chain's CDR3 is CAWSHSGGYGCTF. The CDR3 DNA reads TGTGCCTGGAGTCACAGCGGGGGGTATGGCTGCACCTTC.

The chain joins TRBV30 to TRBJ1-5, with 8 bases identical to TRBD1. CDR3 length equals 15 residues. Germline CDR1 reads GTSNPN; CDR2 reads SVGIG (reference sequence). With 5 bases clipped from V and 0 bases from J, the junction kept 6 bases outside the gene matches. DNA for the CDR3: TGTGCCTGGGACAGGGGAACATATAGCAATCAGCCCCAGCATTTT. This sequence encodes CAWDRGTYSNQPQHF.

Only a few counts were recorded for this clone. The V gene is TRBV2, the J gene TRBJ2-7; D gene unclear. The CDR3 sequence is 11 residues long. CDR1 and CDR2 from the germline V gene are SNHLY and FYNNEI. The V end lost 7 bases, the J end lost 4 bases, and 8 bases lay between the germline ends. CDR3 loop: CASMARYEQYF. For the CDR3, the DNA is TGTGCCAGCATGGCTCGTTACGAGCAGTACTTC.

The CDR3 protein is CASSLSYRVDGYTF. The CDR3 DNA is TGTGCCAGCAGCTTAAGTTACAGGGTTGATGGCTACACCTTC. The chain is built from TRBV7-9 and TRBJ1-2, with D tentatively TRBD1 (6 bases). This CDR3 comprises 14 residues. CDR1 SEHNR and CDR2 FQNEAQ come from the germline V gene (reference sequence). The V end lost 2 bases, the J end lost 6 bases, and 13 bases lay between the germline ends.

This chain joins TRBV27 and TRBJ2-7, with a tentative D call TRBD2 (5 bases). Germline CDR1 is MNHEY and CDR2 is SMNVEV (reference sequence). The CDR3 length is 15 residues. Trimming took 6 bases from V and 2 from J, leaving 17 bases between them. The CDR3 DNA is TGTGCCAGCAGCCACCCCCGAGGTAGCGCCTACGAGCAGTACTTC. Translation gives CASSHPRGSAYEQYF.

The chain links TRBV28 to TRBJ1-2, with D perhaps TRBD1 (5 bases). The V end was cut by 11 bases, the J end by 4 bases, with 14 bases between. CDR1 and CDR2 (germline): MDHEN, SYDVKM. This CDR3 comprises 12 residues. The CDR3 loop reads CAGGVGSYGYTF. In DNA, the CDR3 is TGTGCCGGAGGGGTCGGGAGCTATGGCTACACCTTC.

There are a few counts of this clone. The rearrangement links TRBV7-2 to TRBJ2-7, with D perhaps matching TRBD1 (6 bases). This CDR3 contains 14 residues. In germline, CDR1 is SGHTA, CDR2 FQGNSA. V lost 0 bases, J lost 3 bases, and 9 bases lay in between. Here the CDR3 reads CASSLAGAFYEQYF. Written as DNA, the CDR3 is TGTGCCAGCAGCTTAGCGGGGGCCTTCTACGAGCAGTACTTC. Looking up the rest from reference TRBV7-2 and TRBJ2-7 gives the full variable domain: GAGVSQSPSNKVTEKGKDVELRCDPISGHTALYWYRQSLGQGLEFLIYFQGNSAPDKSGLPSDRFSAERTGGSVSTLTIQRTQQEDSAVYLCASSLAGAFYEQYFGPGTRLTVT.

In regard to this clone: The junction departs from germline at one end; a sequencing error may be responsible. V is TRBV30 and J is TRBJ1-2; D remains ambiguous. CDR1 is GTSNPN and CDR2 is SVGIG in the germline V gene (reference sequence). The CDR3 sequence is 11 residues long. Here the CDR3 DNA reads TGTGCCTGGAGTAGCGGTCTCAGACATTCCTTC. Translated: CAWSSGLRHSF.